This TCR beta chain was obtained from a study of blood T cells in healthy people across ages. Trimming pared 3 bases from V and 0 bases from J, leaving 20 bases between. This CDR3 is built from 18 residues. Primed by a sample-barcoded 5' primer and a J-beta primer mix, a second PCR proceeded for 7 to 11 cycles. TCRdb re-called the 5' RACE reads with MiXCR, one entry per CDR3 protein. The profile shows hundreds of thousands of distinct CDR3 sequences, 44% of them singletons. The J gene is TRBJ1-1, the V gene TRBV12-3 or TRBV12-4; D is perhaps TRBD1 (5 bases). Sample: blood. The TCR originated in a man between 60 and 70 years old in good health. CDR3 in DNA: TGTGCCAGCAGTTTCTGGTTGGGGCAGCCCGACATGAACACTGAAGCTTTCTTT. Translation gives CASSFWLGQPDMNTEAFF.